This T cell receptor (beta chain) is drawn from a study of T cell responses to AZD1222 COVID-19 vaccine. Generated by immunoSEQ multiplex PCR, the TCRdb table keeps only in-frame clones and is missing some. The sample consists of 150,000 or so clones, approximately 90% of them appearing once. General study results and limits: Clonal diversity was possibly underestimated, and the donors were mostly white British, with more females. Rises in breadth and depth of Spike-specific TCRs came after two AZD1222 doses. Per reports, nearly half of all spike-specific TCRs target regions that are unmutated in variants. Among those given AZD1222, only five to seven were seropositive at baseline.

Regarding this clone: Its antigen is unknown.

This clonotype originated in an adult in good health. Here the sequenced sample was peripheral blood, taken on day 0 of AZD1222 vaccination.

Here the CDR3 reads CASSLVALSPTDTQYF. In DNA form, the CDR3 reads TGTGCCAGCAGCTTGGTGGCTCTTTCTCCCACAGATACGCAGTATTTT. The chain uses TRBV5-6 and TRBJ2-3; D call uncertain. Trimming left V 0 bases short and J 2 bases short, with 13 bases between. This CDR3 has 16 residues. Germline V lookup: CDR1 SGHDT, CDR2 YYEEEE.